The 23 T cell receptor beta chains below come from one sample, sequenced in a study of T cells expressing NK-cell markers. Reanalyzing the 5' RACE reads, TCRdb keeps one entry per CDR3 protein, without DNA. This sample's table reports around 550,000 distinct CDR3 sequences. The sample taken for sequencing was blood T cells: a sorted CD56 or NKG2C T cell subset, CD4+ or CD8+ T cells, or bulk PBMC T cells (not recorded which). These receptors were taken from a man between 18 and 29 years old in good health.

This CDR3 is CASSPDRVVYSGANVLTF. The genes are TRBV27 and TRBJ2-6; as DNA is missing, the TRBD1 call by TCRdb cannot be tested. Per the germline V gene, CDR1 is MNHEY and CDR2 is SMNVEV (reference sequence). This CDR3 spans 18 amino acids.

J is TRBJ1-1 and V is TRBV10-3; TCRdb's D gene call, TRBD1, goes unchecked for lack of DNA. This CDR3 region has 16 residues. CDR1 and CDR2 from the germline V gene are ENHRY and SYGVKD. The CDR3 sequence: CAISDLRGRGDTEAFF.

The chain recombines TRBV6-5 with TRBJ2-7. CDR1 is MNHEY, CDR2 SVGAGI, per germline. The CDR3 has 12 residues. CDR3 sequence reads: CASSGAGYEQYF.

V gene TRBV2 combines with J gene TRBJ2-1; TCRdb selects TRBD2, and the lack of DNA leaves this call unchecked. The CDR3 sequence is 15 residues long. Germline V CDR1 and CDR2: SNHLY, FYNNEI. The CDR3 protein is CASGVWASGSNEQFF.

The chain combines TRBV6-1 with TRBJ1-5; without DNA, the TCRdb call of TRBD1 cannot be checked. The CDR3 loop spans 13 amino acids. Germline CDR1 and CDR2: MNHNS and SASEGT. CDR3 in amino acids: CASSRNRGFPQHF.

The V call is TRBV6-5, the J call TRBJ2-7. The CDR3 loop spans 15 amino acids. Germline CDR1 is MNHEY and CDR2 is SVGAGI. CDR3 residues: CASSYSPGSFYEQYF.

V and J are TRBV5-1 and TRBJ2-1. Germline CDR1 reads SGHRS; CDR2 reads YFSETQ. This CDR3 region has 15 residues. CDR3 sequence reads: CASSLSYQRRNEQFF.

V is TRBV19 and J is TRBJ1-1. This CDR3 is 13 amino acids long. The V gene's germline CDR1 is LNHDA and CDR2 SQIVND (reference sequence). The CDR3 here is CASSIDLLAEAFF.

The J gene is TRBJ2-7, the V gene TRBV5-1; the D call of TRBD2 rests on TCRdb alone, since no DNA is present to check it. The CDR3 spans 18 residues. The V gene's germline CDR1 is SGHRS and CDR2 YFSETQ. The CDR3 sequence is CASSLLGLAGDFSYEQYF.

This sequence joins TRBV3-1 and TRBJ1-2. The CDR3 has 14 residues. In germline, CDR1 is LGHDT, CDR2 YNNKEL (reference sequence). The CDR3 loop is CASSQVQRGYGYTF. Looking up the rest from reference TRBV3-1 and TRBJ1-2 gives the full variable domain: DTAVSQTPKYLVTQMGNDKSIKCEQNLGHDTMYWYKQDSKKFLKIMFSYNNKELIINETVPNRFSPKSPDKAHLNLHINSLELGDSAVYFCASSQVQRGYGYTFGSGTRLTVV.

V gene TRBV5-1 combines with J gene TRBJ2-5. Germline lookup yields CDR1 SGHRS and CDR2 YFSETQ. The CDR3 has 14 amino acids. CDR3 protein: CASSWGREGETQYF.

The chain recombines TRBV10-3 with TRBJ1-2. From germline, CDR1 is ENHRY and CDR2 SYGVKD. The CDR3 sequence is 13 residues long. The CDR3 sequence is CAISERQNYGYTF.

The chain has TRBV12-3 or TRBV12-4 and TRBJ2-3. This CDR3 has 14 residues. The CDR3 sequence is CASSFLTSTDTQYF.

CDR3 amino acids: CASSPGGIRAKNIQYF. The chain has TRBV12-3 or TRBV12-4 and TRBJ2-4; TCRdb's D call of TRBD1 is untestable without DNA. The length of the CDR3 is 16 residues.

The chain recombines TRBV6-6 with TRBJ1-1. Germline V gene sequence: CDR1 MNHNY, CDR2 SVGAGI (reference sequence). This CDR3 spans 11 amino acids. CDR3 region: CASSYDFKAFF.

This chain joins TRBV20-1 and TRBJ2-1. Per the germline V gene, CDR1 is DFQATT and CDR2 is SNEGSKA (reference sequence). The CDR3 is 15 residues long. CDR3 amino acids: CSARDWIREYNEQFF.

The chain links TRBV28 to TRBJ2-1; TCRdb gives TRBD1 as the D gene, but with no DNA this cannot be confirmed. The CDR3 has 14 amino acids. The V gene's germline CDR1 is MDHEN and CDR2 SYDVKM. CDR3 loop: CASRASWGNNEQFF.

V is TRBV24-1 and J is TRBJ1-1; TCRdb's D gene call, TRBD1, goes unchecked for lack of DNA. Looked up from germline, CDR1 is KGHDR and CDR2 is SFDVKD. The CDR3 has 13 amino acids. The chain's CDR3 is CATSDQDSTEAFF.

The CDR3 loop reads CASSPGQGLPNTEAFF. V is TRBV27 and J is TRBJ1-1; without DNA, the TCRdb call of TRBD1 cannot be checked. The V gene's germline CDR1 is MNHEY and CDR2 SMNVEV (reference sequence). The CDR3 contains 16 residues.

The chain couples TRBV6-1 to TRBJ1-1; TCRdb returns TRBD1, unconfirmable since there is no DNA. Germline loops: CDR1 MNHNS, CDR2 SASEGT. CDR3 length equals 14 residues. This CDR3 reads CASRLGQGMTEAFF.

This chain's CDR3 is CASSSPGTSGDNEQFF. The chain combines TRBV13 with TRBJ2-1; TCRdb gives TRBD2 as the D gene, but with no DNA this cannot be confirmed. CDR1 is PRHDT, CDR2 FYEKMQ, per germline (reference sequence). CDR3 length: 16 amino acids.

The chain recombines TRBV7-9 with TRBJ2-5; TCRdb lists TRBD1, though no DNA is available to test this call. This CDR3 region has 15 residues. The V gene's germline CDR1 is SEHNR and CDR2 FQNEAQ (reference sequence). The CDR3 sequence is CASSLSGTDEETQYF.

CDR3 in amino acids: CSVSTQETQYF. The rearrangement joins TRBV29-1 to TRBJ2-5. The germline V gene encodes CDR1 SQVTM and CDR2 ANQGSEA. The CDR3 has 11 residues.